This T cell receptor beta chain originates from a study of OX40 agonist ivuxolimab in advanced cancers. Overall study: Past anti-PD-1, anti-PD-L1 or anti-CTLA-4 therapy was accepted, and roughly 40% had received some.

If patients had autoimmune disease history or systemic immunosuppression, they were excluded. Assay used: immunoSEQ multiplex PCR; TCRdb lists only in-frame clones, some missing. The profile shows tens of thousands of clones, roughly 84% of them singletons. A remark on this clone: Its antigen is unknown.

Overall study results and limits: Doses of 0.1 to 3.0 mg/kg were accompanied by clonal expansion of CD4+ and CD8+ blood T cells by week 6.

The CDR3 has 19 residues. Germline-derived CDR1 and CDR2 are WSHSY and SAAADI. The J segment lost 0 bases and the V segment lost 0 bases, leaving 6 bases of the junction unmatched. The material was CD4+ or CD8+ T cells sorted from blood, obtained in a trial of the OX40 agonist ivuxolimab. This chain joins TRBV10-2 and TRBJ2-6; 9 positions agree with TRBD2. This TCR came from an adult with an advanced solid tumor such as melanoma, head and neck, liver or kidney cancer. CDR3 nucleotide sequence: TGCGCCAGCAGTGAGTCGAGCCTAGCGGGGTCCTCTGGGGCCAACGTCCTGACTTTC. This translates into CASSESSLAGSSGANVLTF.